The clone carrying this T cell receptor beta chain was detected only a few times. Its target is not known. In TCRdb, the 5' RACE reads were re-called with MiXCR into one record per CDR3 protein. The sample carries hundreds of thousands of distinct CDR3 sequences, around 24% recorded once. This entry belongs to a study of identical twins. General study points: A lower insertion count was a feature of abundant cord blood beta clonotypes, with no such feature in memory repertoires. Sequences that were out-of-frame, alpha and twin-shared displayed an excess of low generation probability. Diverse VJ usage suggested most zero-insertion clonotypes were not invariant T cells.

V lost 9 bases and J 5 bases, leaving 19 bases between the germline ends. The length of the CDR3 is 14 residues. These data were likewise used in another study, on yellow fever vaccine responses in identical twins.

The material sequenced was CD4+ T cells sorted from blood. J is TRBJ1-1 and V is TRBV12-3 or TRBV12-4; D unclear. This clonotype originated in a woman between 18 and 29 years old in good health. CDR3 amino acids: CASRTTPELTEAFF. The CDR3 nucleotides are TGTGCCAGTCGGACGACCCCCGAACTAACTGAAGCTTTCTTT.